The count of the clone carrying this TCR beta chain is one. A v3.0 immunoSEQ assay was performed at survey level. This table comes from immunoSEQ multiplex PCR, and its TCRdb copy is limited to in-frame clones, with some not included. The table has roughly 24,000 clones, roughly 90% seen once. The entry originates in a study of long-term antiretroviral therapy in people with HIV. V shed 2 bases and J shed 4 bases, with 11 bases lying between them. The CDR3 sequence is 15 residues long. CDR1 KGHSH and CDR2 LQKENI come from the germline V gene. The TCR originated in a man aged 55 to 70 with HIV. This specimen consisted of unsorted PBMCs, obtained 0.6 years after starting antiretroviral therapy. V and J are TRBV18 and TRBJ2-2, with unresolved D. CDR3 DNA: TGTGCCAGCTCACCAGGGGTCGAGAGCACCGGGGAGCTGTTTTTT. Protein product: CASSPGVESTGELFF.